The rows below give T cell receptor beta chains drawn from one sample of a study of T cell changes during pregnancy in multiple sclerosis. Assay: immunoSEQ multiplex PCR; the TCRdb copy retains only in-frame clones and omits some. This table has around 57,000 clones, roughly 89% appearing once. Material: peripheral blood, obtained in the third trimester of pregnancy. The receptors were sampled from a female donor in good health, enrolled as a control in a pregnancy study. Both conserved end residues are part of each CDR3. The D gene is left open where the match is weak. Some rows have no size entry. The others give once, few or many, or a class for an expanded clone.

V gene: TRBV19
J gene: TRBJ2-3
clone size: -
D gene: TRBD1
CDR3 protein: CASSRQGAPDTQYF
CDR3 DNA: TGTGCCAGTAGTAGACAGGGGGCTCCGGATACGCAGTATTTT

V gene: TRBV6-6
J gene: TRBJ2-2
clone size: -
D gene: -
CDR3 protein: CASSYSLAPTGELFF
CDR3 DNA: TGTGCCAGCAGTTACTCTCTAGCCCCCACCGGGGAGCTGTTTTTT

V gene: TRBV27
J gene: TRBJ1-1
clone size: -
D gene: -
CDR3 protein: CASSSPSQGKAFF
CDR3 DNA: TGTGCCAGCAGTTCCCCCTCACAGGGCAAAGCTTTCTTT

V gene: TRBV30
J gene: TRBJ1-3
clone size: -
D gene: TRBD1
CDR3 protein: CAWSISRTGVRNTIYF
CDR3 DNA: TGTGCCTGGAGTATTTCAAGGACAGGGGTCAGAAACACCATATATTTT

V gene: TRBV2
J gene: TRBJ1-3
clone size: -
D gene: -
CDR3 protein: CASSVNEVISGNTIYF
CDR3 DNA: TGTGCCAGCAGTGTCAACGAGGTCATCTCTGGAAACACCATATATTTT

V gene: TRBV6-1
J gene: TRBJ2-5
clone size: -
D gene: TRBD2
CDR3 protein: CASMRGGQETQYF
CDR3 DNA: TGTGCCAGCATGCGGGGGGGCCAGGAGACCCAGTACTTC

V gene: TRBV29-1
J gene: TRBJ2-6
clone size: -
D gene: -
CDR3 protein: CSVARDIDSGANVLTF
CDR3 DNA: TGCAGCGTTGCCCGGGACATAGACTCTGGGGCCAACGTCCTGACTTTC

V gene: TRBV5-4
J gene: TRBJ2-3
clone size: few
D gene: -
CDR3 protein: CASSDQGAQYF
CDR3 DNA: TGTGCCAGCAGCGACCAGGGCGCGCAGTATTTT

V gene: TRBV7-9
J gene: TRBJ2-1
clone size: -
D gene: -
CDR3 protein: CASRPPPRLGKVEQFF
CDR3 DNA: TGTGCCAGCAGGCCCCCCCCGAGACTAGGAAAGGTTGAGCAGTTCTTC

V gene: TRBV11-2
J gene: TRBJ2-1
clone size: -
D gene: -
CDR3 protein: CASSLESSAGQFF
CDR3 DNA: TGTGCCAGCAGCTTAGAATCATCGGCAGGGCAGTTCTTC

V gene: TRBV15
J gene: TRBJ2-7
clone size: -
D gene: TRBD2
CDR3 protein: CATRASGTYEQYF
CDR3 DNA: TGTGCCACCCGGGCTAGCGGGACTTACGAGCAGTACTTC

V gene: TRBV29-1
J gene: TRBJ2-3
clone size: once
D gene: TRBD2
CDR3 protein: CSALVERGTQYF
CDR3 DNA: TGCAGCGCCTTGGTCGAGCGGGGTACGCAGTATTTT

V gene: TRBV5-3
J gene: TRBJ1-5
clone size: -
D gene: TRBD1
CDR3 protein: CARSLRGQGGQPQHF
CDR3 DNA: TGTGCCAGAAGCTTGCGGGGACAGGGGGGTCAGCCCCAGCATTTT

V gene: TRBV6-5
J gene: TRBJ1-5
clone size: -
D gene: -
CDR3 protein: CASSYYLNQPQHF
CDR3 DNA: TGTGCCAGCAGTTACTATCTCAATCAGCCCCAGCATTTT

V gene: TRBV2
J gene: TRBJ2-3
clone size: -
D gene: -
CDR3 protein: CASGPPAQYF
CDR3 DNA: TGTGCCAGCGGTCCGCCGGCGCAGTATTTT

V gene: TRBV6-5
J gene: TRBJ2-3
clone size: once
D gene: -
CDR3 protein: CASSHRRTSEDTQYF
CDR3 DNA: TGTGCCAGCAGTCATCGACGGACTTCTGAAGATACGCAGTATTTT

V gene: TRBV20-1
J gene: TRBJ2-5
clone size: -
D gene: -
CDR3 protein: CSPGGEETQYF
CDR3 DNA: TGCAGTCCCGGGGGAGAAGAGACCCAGTACTTC

V gene: TRBV7-9
J gene: TRBJ2-1
clone size: -
D gene: -
CDR3 protein: CASSRVGNEQFF
CDR3 DNA: TGTGCCAGCTCCAGGGTCGGGAATGAGCAGTTCTTC

V gene: TRBV7-2
J gene: TRBJ1-1
clone size: -
D gene: -
CDR3 protein: CASSADGRGTEAFF
CDR3 DNA: TGTGCCAGCAGCGCAGACGGTAGGGGCACTGAAGCTTTCTTT

V gene: TRBV4-1
J gene: TRBJ2-5
clone size: -
D gene: TRBD1
CDR3 protein: CASSQEQGAGETQYF
CDR3 DNA: TGCGCCAGCAGCCAAGAGCAGGGGGCGGGAGAGACCCAGTACTTC

V gene: TRBV9
J gene: TRBJ2-7
clone size: -
D gene: -
CDR3 protein: CASSVEILSYEQYF
CDR3 DNA: TGTGCCAGCAGCGTAGAGATCCTATCCTACGAGCAGTACTTC

V gene: TRBV5-6
J gene: TRBJ1-5
clone size: -
D gene: TRBD1
CDR3 protein: CASSLGQGVQPQHF
CDR3 DNA: TGTGCCAGCAGCCTCGGACAGGGAGTCCAGCCCCAGCATTTT

V gene: TRBV4-1
J gene: TRBJ2-1
clone size: -
D gene: TRBD2
CDR3 protein: CASSQETGGLNEQFF
CDR3 DNA: TGCGCCAGCAGCCAAGAGACGGGGGGGCTGAATGAGCAGTTCTTC

V gene: TRBV6-4
J gene: TRBJ2-1
clone size: -
D gene: -
CDR3 protein: CASSQRVSNEQFF
CDR3 DNA: TGTGCCAGCAGTCAACGCGTGAGTAATGAGCAGTTCTTC

V gene: TRBV7-7
J gene: TRBJ2-5
clone size: -
D gene: -
CDR3 protein: CASSLGGGGTQYF
CDR3 DNA: TGTGCTAGCAGCTTAGGAGGGGGGGGGACCCAGTACTTC

V gene: TRBV6-5
J gene: TRBJ2-3
clone size: once
D gene: -
CDR3 protein: CASSLDYNTDTQYF
CDR3 DNA: TGTGCCAGCAGCTTGGACTACAACACAGATACGCAGTATTTT

V gene: TRBV19
J gene: TRBJ2-7
clone size: -
D gene: TRBD1
CDR3 protein: CASSILGTGGGEQYF
CDR3 DNA: TGTGCCAGTAGTATCCTAGGGACAGGGGGAGGCGAGCAGTACTTC

V gene: TRBV14
J gene: TRBJ2-5
clone size: -
D gene: -
CDR3 protein: CASSPNQGAGQETQYF
CDR3 DNA: TGTGCCAGCAGCCCCAACCAGGGCGCCGGGCAAGAGACCCAGTACTTC

V gene: TRBV25-1
J gene: TRBJ2-7
clone size: -
D gene: -
CDR3 protein: CASSEQVVYEQYF
CDR3 DNA: TGTGCCAGCAGCGAACAGGTGGTCTACGAGCAGTACTTC

V gene: TRBV5-5
J gene: TRBJ1-1
clone size: -
D gene: -
CDR3 protein: CASSLGGRARSEAFF
CDR3 DNA: TGTGCCAGCAGCTTGGGGGGCAGGGCGAGAAGTGAAGCTTTCTTT

V gene: TRBV19
J gene: TRBJ1-1
clone size: -
D gene: -
CDR3 protein: CASSMSGAYTEAFF
CDR3 DNA: TGTGCCAGTAGTATGTCAGGGGCTTACACTGAAGCTTTCTTT

V gene: TRBV7-3
J gene: TRBJ2-3
clone size: -
D gene: -
CDR3 protein: CASSLFGIMGATDTQYF
CDR3 DNA: TGTGCCAGCAGCTTATTCGGCATTATGGGGGCCACAGATACGCAGTATTTT

V gene: TRBV7-9
J gene: TRBJ1-2
clone size: -
D gene: -
CDR3 protein: CASSPESGGGYGYTF
CDR3 DNA: TGTGCCAGCAGCCCAGAAAGTGGGGGGGGATATGGCTACACCTTC

V gene: TRBV29-1
J gene: TRBJ1-1
clone size: -
D gene: -
CDR3 protein: CSVEGRGVAFF
CDR3 DNA: TGCAGCGTTGAAGGGCGGGGTGTGGCTTTCTTT

V gene: TRBV27
J gene: TRBJ1-1
clone size: -
D gene: -
CDR3 protein: CASSLLTGSEAFF
CDR3 DNA: TGTGCCAGCAGTTTACTAACAGGGAGTGAAGCTTTCTTT

V gene: TRBV25-1
J gene: TRBJ2-2
clone size: -
D gene: TRBD2
CDR3 protein: CASSGGGGTGELFF
CDR3 DNA: TGTGCCAGCAGTGGCGGGGGGGGGACCGGGGAGCTGTTTTTT

V gene: TRBV7-9
J gene: TRBJ2-1
clone size: -
D gene: -
CDR3 protein: CASSLKGGEFLLNEQFF
CDR3 DNA: TGTGCCAGCAGCTTAAAGGGGGGGGAGTTCCTCCTGAATGAGCAGTTCTTC

V gene: TRBV13
J gene: TRBJ2-3
clone size: -
D gene: TRBD2
CDR3 protein: CASSLGGGGALVGQYF
CDR3 DNA: TGTGCCAGCAGCTTAGGCGGCGGGGGGGCGCTTGTAGGGCAGTATTTT

V gene: TRBV6-1
J gene: TRBJ1-5
clone size: -
D gene: -
CDR3 protein: CASSFSENQPQHF
CDR3 DNA: TGTGCCAGCAGTTTTTCTGAGAATCAGCCCCAGCATTTT

V gene: TRBV5-1
J gene: TRBJ1-6
clone size: -
D gene: TRBD1
CDR3 protein: CASSDRGNSPLHF
CDR3 DNA: TGCGCCAGCAGTGACAGGGGGAATTCACCCCTCCACTTT

V gene: TRBV19
J gene: TRBJ1-1
clone size: -
D gene: -
CDR3 protein: CASYSGSTEAFF
CDR3 DNA: TGTGCCAGTTACAGCGGGAGCACTGAAGCTTTCTTT

V gene: TRBV25-1
J gene: TRBJ2-7
clone size: -
D gene: -
CDR3 protein: CASSEVGGTYEQYF
CDR3 DNA: TGTGCCAGCAGTGAAGTTGGAGGTACCTACGAGCAGTACTTC

V gene: TRBV6-1
J gene: TRBJ1-4
clone size: -
D gene: -
CDR3 protein: CASRTAEREKLFF
CDR3 DNA: TGTGCCAGCCGGACGGCCGAGCGGGAAAAACTGTTTTTT

V gene: TRBV7-6
J gene: TRBJ1-2
clone size: -
D gene: -
CDR3 protein: CASSQYLTVGRLYGYTF
CDR3 DNA: TGTGCCAGCAGCCAATACCTAACAGTAGGTAGGCTCTATGGCTACACCTTC

V gene: TRBV28
J gene: TRBJ1-2
clone size: -
D gene: TRBD1
CDR3 protein: CATGTGTGVISYGYTF
CDR3 DNA: TGTGCCACCGGCACCGGGACAGGGGTAATATCCTATGGCTACACCTTC

V gene: TRBV6-5
J gene: TRBJ1-4
clone size: -
D gene: -
CDR3 protein: CASRAGGEKLFF
CDR3 DNA: TGTGCCAGCAGAGCGGGGGGGGAAAAACTGTTTTTT

V gene: TRBV7-8
J gene: TRBJ1-1
clone size: once
D gene: TRBD1
CDR3 protein: CASSLTEDRGGTEAFF
CDR3 DNA: TGTGCCAGCAGCTTAACCGAAGACAGGGGAGGGACTGAAGCTTTCTTT

V gene: TRBV27
J gene: TRBJ1-1
clone size: -
D gene: TRBD1
CDR3 protein: CASSMTGKNTEAFF
CDR3 DNA: TGTGCCAGCAGTATGACAGGGAAGAACACTGAAGCTTTCTTT

V gene: TRBV5-1
J gene: TRBJ2-3
clone size: -
D gene: TRBD2
CDR3 protein: CASSPGLGQEDTQYF
CDR3 DNA: TGCGCCAGCAGCCCAGGACTAGGTCAAGAAGATACGCAGTATTTT

V gene: TRBV27
J gene: TRBJ1-1
clone size: -
D gene: TRBD1
CDR3 protein: CASGDSFWTEAFF
CDR3 DNA: TGTGCCAGCGGGGACAGTTTCTGGACTGAAGCTTTCTTT

V gene: TRBV7-2
J gene: TRBJ1-2
clone size: -
D gene: TRBD1
CDR3 protein: CASSLDRDYGYTF
CDR3 DNA: TGTGCCAGCAGCTTGGACAGGGACTATGGCTACACCTTC

V gene: TRBV6-1
J gene: TRBJ1-6
clone size: -
D gene: -
CDR3 protein: CASSDEGGRYSPLHF
CDR3 DNA: TGTGCCAGCAGTGACGAGGGTGGTAGATATTCACCCCTCCACTTT